Below, 28 T cell receptor beta chains from the same sample are listed, as sequenced in a study of cytomegalovirus exposure and HLA in healthy donors. It was with 60 Vbeta and 13 Jbeta primers that the PCR ran. Sequencing was performed with immunoSEQ multiplex PCR; in TCRdb, only in-frame clones are kept and a portion is missing. The listing records approximately 140,000 clones. Source material: PBMCs. The receptor set was obtained from a woman aged 40 to 55 in good health and CMV-seronegative.

This chain uses TRBV28 with TRBJ1-1; tentatively, D is TRBD1 (6 bases). The CDR3 extends over 16 amino acids. Germline assignment: CDR1 MDHEN and CDR2 SYDVKM. Trimming removed 5 bases at V and 1 base at J, with 17 bases between. The CDR3 DNA reads TGTGCCAGCAGTGGGGCTAGGACAGCCTCGAACACTGAAGCTTTCTTT. Amino acids: CASSGARTASNTEAFF.

V is TRBV5-4 and J is TRBJ1-4; D gene ambiguous. This CDR3 is 17 amino acids long. Per the germline V gene, CDR1 is SGHNT and CDR2 is YYREEE (reference sequence). Trimming took off 0 bases at V and 0 bases at J, with 12 bases between the two ends. This CDR3 reads CASSLGTQIATNEKLFF. CDR3 nucleotides: TGTGCCAGCAGCTTGGGCACACAGATTGCAACTAATGAAAAACTGTTTTTT.

The chain links TRBV10-3 to TRBJ2-7, with unresolved D. CDR1 and CDR2 (germline): ENHRY, SYGVKD. The CDR3 has 11 amino acids. Trimming removed 10 bases at V and 4 bases at J, with 11 bases between. Here the CDR3 DNA reads TGTGCCACTAACGACAAATACGAGCAGTACGTC. It encodes CATNDKYEQYV.

The chain employs TRBV27 and TRBJ2-6; 8 bases align to TRBD2. V trimming: 2 bases; J trimming: 1 base; junction bases outside the gene matches: 4. The CDR3 runs 17 residues. Germline V gene sequence: CDR1 MNHEY, CDR2 SMNVEV (reference sequence). The DNA for the CDR3 is TGTGCCAGCAGTTTACGGGGGGGCAGGTCTGGGGCCAACGTCCTGACTTTC. Encoded protein: CASSLRGGRSGANVLTF.

V and J are TRBV6-1 and TRBJ1-1; no clear D gene. Germline V gene lookup returns CDR1 MNHNS and CDR2 SASEGT. This CDR3 is 14 amino acids long. Trimming left V 6 bases short and J 1 base short, with 12 bases between. DNA for the CDR3: TGTGCCAGCAGGGCGGGCGGTCAGAACACTGAAGCTTTCTTT. Its translation is CASRAGGQNTEAFF.

This rearrangement joins TRBV7-2 to TRBJ2-3, with 13 nucleotides matching TRBD2. With 5 bases clipped from V and 2 bases from J, the junction kept 4 bases outside the gene matches. The CDR3 is made up of 16 amino acids. Germline V lookup: CDR1 SGHTA, CDR2 FQGNSA. The CDR3 sequence is CASSAGLAGATDTQYF. The DNA of the CDR3 is TGTGCCAGCAGCGCCGGACTAGCGGGGGCCACAGATACGCAGTATTTT. Full variable domain (rest looked up from reference TRBV7-2 and TRBJ2-3): GAGVSQSPSNKVTEKGKDVELRCDPISGHTALYWYRQSLGQGLEFLIYFQGNSAPDKSGLPSDRFSAERTGGSVSTLTIQRTQQEDSAVYLCASSAGLAGATDTQYFGPGTRLTVL.

The chain employs TRBV5-6 and TRBJ1-1; TRBD1 agrees at 9 bases. Germline V gives CDR1 SGHDT, CDR2 YYEEEE. This CDR3 region has 16 residues. Trimming cost V 4 bases and J 0 bases; bases outside gene matches: 7. The CDR3 loop is CASSTGTGRVNTEAFF. The CDR3 DNA follows: TGTGCCAGCAGCACCGGGACAGGGAGGGTGAACACTGAAGCTTTCTTT.

V is TRBV28 and J is TRBJ2-7, with D unresolved. The CDR3 runs 11 residues. With 2 bases removed from V and 4 bases from J, the gap between germline ends came to 3 bases. Germline V gene sequence: CDR1 MDHEN, CDR2 SYDVKM. CDR3 DNA sequence: TGTGCCAGCAGTTTAGAGTACGAGCAGTACTTC. This gives the protein CASSLEYEQYF. Drawing the rest from reference TRBV28 and TRBJ2-7, the complete variable domain is DVKVTQSSRYLVKRTGEKVFLECVQDMDHENMFWYRQDPGLGLRLIYFSYDVKMKEKGDIPEGYSVSREKKERFSLILESASTNQTSMYLCASSLEYEQYFGPGTRLTVT.

The V gene is TRBV9, the J gene TRBJ1-2; maybe TRBD1 (5 bases). The CDR3 runs to 14 residues. Trimming cost V 0 bases and J 2 bases, with 8 bases left between them. The V gene's germline CDR1 is SGDLS and CDR2 YYNGEE. The CDR3 region is CASSVGQLNYGYTF. The CDR3, as DNA: TGTGCCAGCAGCGTAGGACAGCTAAACTATGGCTACACCTTC.

The chain uses TRBV6-5 and TRBJ2-1; a weak D match, TRBD2 (5 bases). The germline V gene has CDR1 MNHEY and CDR2 SVGAGI. The CDR3 loop spans 14 amino acids. Between the trimmed V and J ends, which lost 0 bases and 4 bases, there was a span of 7 bases. The CDR3 nucleotides are TGTGCCAGCAGTTACTCGACGGGGTACAATGAGCAGTTCTTC. It translates to CASSYSTGYNEQFF.

The rearrangement uses TRBV4-1 and TRBJ1-2; maybe TRBD1 (5 bases). The length of the CDR3 is 13 residues. Trimming stripped 1 base from V and 2 bases from J, with 5 bases between. CDR1 is MGHRA and CDR2 is YSYEKL in the germline V gene. This CDR3 is CASSQGGNYGYTF. As DNA, the CDR3 is TGCGCCAGCAGCCAAGGGGGCAACTATGGCTACACCTTC.

The chain combines TRBV27 with TRBJ2-1, with D perhaps matching TRBD1 (5 bases). The V gene lost 5 bases and the J gene lost 3 bases, with 17 bases spanning the gap. Germline CDR1 and CDR2: MNHEY and SMNVEV (reference sequence). The length of the CDR3 is 16 residues. CDR3 bases: TGTGCCAGCAGTAGAAGTTGGCAGGGAATCTACAATGAGCAGTTCTTC. It translates to CASSRSWQGIYNEQFF.

The chain recombines TRBV5-1 with TRBJ2-5; 7 bases match TRBD1. The V and J ends lost 5 bases and 4 bases, in that order; junction bases with no gene match: 8. Germline V lookup: CDR1 SGHRS, CDR2 YFSETQ. CDR3 size: 14 residues. CDR3 protein: CASSQTGPAETQYF. The CDR3 DNA sequence: TGCGCCAGCAGTCAGACAGGGCCCGCAGAGACCCAGTACTTC.

The chain has TRBV5-1 and TRBJ2-3, with D perhaps TRBD1 (5 bases). This CDR3 is built from 15 residues. Germline CDR1 SGHRS, CDR2 YFSETQ. Trimming pared 4 bases from V and 2 bases from J, leaving 14 bases between. The CDR3 nucleotides read TGCGCCAGCAGCATTGGGGCTCTCGCCACAGATACGCAGTATTTT. Residues: CASSIGALATDTQYF.

The rearrangement links TRBV27 to TRBJ1-1; no clear D gene. Trimming took 0 bases from V and 7 from J, leaving 6 bases between them. The CDR3 contains 12 residues. Per germline, CDR1 MNHEY and CDR2 SMNVEV (reference sequence). Here the CDR3 reads CASSLSGSEAFF. CDR3 bases: TGTGCCAGCAGTTTATCTGGGAGTGAAGCTTTCTTT.

The chain links TRBV5-1 to TRBJ1-2; the match to TRBD1 covers 10 bases. The ends lost 2 bases at V and 0 bases at J; junction bases unmatched: 7. Germline V gene sequence: CDR1 SGHRS, CDR2 YFSETQ. The CDR3 spans 17 residues. CDR3 sequence reads: CASSLGGTGASNYGYTF. In DNA, the CDR3 is TGCGCCAGCAGCTTAGGAGGGACAGGGGCCTCTAACTATGGCTACACCTTC.

The V call is TRBV29-1, the J call TRBJ2-7, with D tentatively TRBD1 (5 bases). The CDR3 is made up of 14 amino acids. The germline V and J ends were trimmed by 4 bases and 0 bases, with 13 bases remaining between them. Germline CDR1 reads SQVTM; CDR2 reads ANQGSEA. CDR3 protein: CSVARTSPSYEQYF. For the CDR3, the DNA is TGCAGCGTTGCAAGGACATCCCCCTCCTACGAGCAGTACTTC.

The chain links TRBV2 to TRBJ1-2; D is ambiguous. Germline V gene sequence: CDR1 SNHLY, CDR2 FYNNEI. This CDR3 is built from 12 residues. With 7 bases removed from V and 0 bases from J, the gap between germline ends came to 6 bases. The CDR3 reads CASTPPNYGYTF. The CDR3 DNA reads as TGTGCCAGCACCCCTCCTAACTATGGCTACACCTTC. Together with reference TRBV2 and TRBJ1-2, the CDR3 gives the full variable domain: EPEVTQTPSHQVTQMGQEVILRCVPISNHLYFYWYRQILGQKVEFLVSFYNNEISEKSEIFDDQFSVERPDGSNFTLKIRSTKLEDSAMYFCASTPPNYGYTFGSGTRLTVV.

This chain links TRBV7-9 with TRBJ1-2; TRBD1 might be the D (6 bases). Germline assignment: CDR1 SEHNR and CDR2 FQNEAQ (reference sequence). Trimming pared 1 base from V and 7 bases from J, leaving 13 bases between. There are 14 residues in the CDR3. The CDR3 region is CASSLVSGALGYTF. The CDR3, as DNA: TGTGCCAGCAGCTTAGTTTCAGGGGCTCTTGGCTACACCTTC.

The V call is TRBV6-6, the J call TRBJ2-3, with 14 bases lining up with TRBD2. J was trimmed by 6 bases and V by 6 bases; bases with no gene match: 8. The CDR3 loop spans 16 amino acids. CDR1 MNHNY and CDR2 SVGAGI come from the germline V gene (reference sequence). In DNA form, the CDR3 reads TGTGCCAGCAGCCGACTAGCGGGGGGGCCGGCGGATACGCAGTATTTT. The encoded protein is CASSRLAGGPADTQYF.

The chain employs TRBV5-1 and TRBJ2-3, with a possible D match to TRBD2 (6 bases). Germline V gene sequence: CDR1 SGHRS, CDR2 YFSETQ. V was pared by 4 bases and J by 0 bases, with 15 bases between. The CDR3 is made up of 16 amino acids. The chain's CDR3 is CASSSHPGTSTDTQYF. CDR3 nucleotides: TGCGCCAGCAGCAGCCATCCCGGGACTAGCACAGATACGCAGTATTTT.

V and J are TRBV28 and TRBJ2-7, with D perhaps matching TRBD1 (6 bases). CDR1 is MDHEN and CDR2 is SYDVKM in the germline V gene. The V end lost 5 bases, the J end lost 7 bases, and 21 bases lay between the germline ends. The CDR3 is 15 amino acids. The CDR3 loop is CASSLTGPYRAEQYV. The CDR3 region has the DNA TGTGCCAGCAGTCTAACTGGCCCCTACAGGGCGGAGCAGTACGTC.

This sequence joins TRBV9 and TRBJ1-2; 8 nucleotides align to TRBD1. The germline V gene encodes CDR1 SGDLS and CDR2 YYNGEE. The CDR3 sequence is 19 residues long. Trimming took 0 bases from V and 4 from J; bases not matched to a gene: 17. CDR3 region: CASSVAPTGAASEGYGYTF. CDR3 coding DNA: TGTGCCAGCAGCGTAGCCCCGACAGGGGCCGCCTCTGAGGGCTATGGCTACACCTTC.

The V and J genes are TRBV4-2 and TRBJ1-1; maybe TRBD1 (5 bases). The CDR3 is 14 residues long. V was shortened by 0 bases and J by 4 bases, with 9 bases between the two germline ends. The V gene's germline CDR1 is LGHNA and CDR2 YNFKEQ. CDR3 residues: CASSQDREGTEAFF. DNA of the CDR3: TGTGCCAGCAGCCAAGACAGGGAGGGCACTGAAGCTTTCTTT.

The V call is TRBV14, the J call TRBJ1-3; the match to TRBD1 covers 7 bases. The V and J ends lost 3 bases and 4 bases, in that order; junction bases with no gene match: 6. This CDR3 contains 15 residues. Germline V gene data show CDR1 as SGHDN and CDR2 as FVKESK. The CDR3 region has the DNA TGTGCCAGCAGCCATCTCGGACAGGAAGGAAACACCATATATTTT. Translating gives CASSHLGQEGNTIYF.

A word on this clone: Because the CDR3 is missing its conserved closing phenylalanine or tryptophan, this is likely a read error. The DNA is left out, because the CDR3 cannot be placed on it with certainty; the CDR3 is given as TCRdb lists it. The V and J genes are TRBV5-6 and TRBJ1-2. CDR1 is SGHDT and CDR2 is YYEEEE in the germline V gene. The CDR3 is 11 residues long, counting both termini. The CDR3 here is CASSFGSKASL.

The genes are TRBV6-1 and TRBJ2-2; 13 bases are a match to TRBD2. This CDR3 contains 20 residues. With V trimmed by 4 bases and J by 4 bases, 15 bases remained unmatched. CDR1 is MNHNS and CDR2 is SASEGT in the germline V gene. CDR3 in DNA: TGTGCCAGCAGTGCTCGACTAGCGGGGGGCAGCGTTGGGAGCACCGGGGAGCTGTTTTTT. It is translated as CASSARLAGGSVGSTGELFF.

The chain carries TRBV7-8 and TRBJ1-1; no clear D gene. The CDR3 is 15 residues long. The germline V and J ends were trimmed by 5 bases and 1 base, with 14 bases remaining between them. In germline, CDR1 is SGHVS, CDR2 FQNEAQ. The CDR3 nucleotides are TGTGCCAGCAGCCCCGGCGGGGTTTGGAACACTGAAGCTTTCTTT. It translates to CASSPGGVWNTEAFF.